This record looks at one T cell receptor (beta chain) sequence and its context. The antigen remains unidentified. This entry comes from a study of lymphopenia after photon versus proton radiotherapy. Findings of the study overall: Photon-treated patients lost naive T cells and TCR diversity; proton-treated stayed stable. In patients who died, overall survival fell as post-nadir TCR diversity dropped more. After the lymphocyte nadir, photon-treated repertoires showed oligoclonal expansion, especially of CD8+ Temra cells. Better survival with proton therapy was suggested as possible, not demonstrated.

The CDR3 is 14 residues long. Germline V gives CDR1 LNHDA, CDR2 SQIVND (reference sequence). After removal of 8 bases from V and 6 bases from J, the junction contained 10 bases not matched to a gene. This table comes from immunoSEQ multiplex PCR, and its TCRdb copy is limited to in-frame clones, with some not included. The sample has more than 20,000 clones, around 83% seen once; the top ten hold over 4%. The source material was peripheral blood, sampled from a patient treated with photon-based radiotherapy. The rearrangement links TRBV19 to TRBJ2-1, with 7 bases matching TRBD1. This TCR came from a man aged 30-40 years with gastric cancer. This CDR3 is CASGDRAGGNEQFF. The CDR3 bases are TGTGCCAGTGGAGACAGGGCTGGCGGCAATGAGCAGTTCTTC.